The T cell receptor beta chain described here comes from a study of monozygotic twins with inflammatory bowel disease. Study findings and constraints: The analysis yielded no support for one strong signal or clonotype associated with IBD.

A remark on this clonotype: The antigen is undetermined.

Germline-derived CDR1 and CDR2 are MNHNY and SVGAGI (reference sequence). This CDR3 comprises 14 residues. TCRdb re-called the 5' RACE reads; every CDR3 protein appears as one record, without DNA. Its clone listing holds some 400,000 distinct CDR3 sequences. The sequenced sample was blood. The TCR comes from a human donor with ulcerative colitis or Crohn's disease, or a healthy co-twin of an affected twin (not recorded which). The chain couples TRBV6-6 to TRBJ2-1. CDR3 region: CASSLGVTYNEQFF.